The rows below give T cell receptor beta chains drawn from one sample of a study of blood T cell repertoires in COVID-19. The method was immunoSEQ multiplex PCR; TCRdb's version includes in-frame clones alone and lacks a portion of them. The sample has approximately 150,000 clones; approximately 82% are singletons. The sequenced material came from peripheral blood. These receptors all come from a woman between 50 and 59 years old in a cohort sampled during active or convalescent COVID-19. The CDR3 runs from the conserved cysteine through the conserved F or W. A D gene is named only where the DNA matches it firmly. Only part of the rows carry a size: once, few, many, or a class if the clone is expanded.

CASSQEGSGNTIYF	TGTGCCAGCAGCCAAGAAGGGAGCGGAAACACCATATATTTT	TRBJ1-3	.	TRBV3-1/TRBV3-2	.
CASSLVDTLTEAFF	TGTGCCAGCAGCTTAGTAGACACTCTCACTGAAGCTTTCTTT	TRBJ1-1	.	TRBV11-2	.
CASRGQGANQPQHF	TGTGCCAGTAGAGGACAGGGGGCCAATCAGCCCCAGCATTTT	TRBJ1-5	TRBD1	TRBV19	once
CASPGVSGNTIYF	TGTGCCAGCCCGGGGGTCTCTGGAAACACCATATATTTT	TRBJ1-3	.	TRBV6-5	.
CASSIKGRDSNQPQHF	TGTGCCAGCAGCATAAAGGGCAGGGATAGCAATCAGCCCCAGCATTTT	TRBJ1-5	.	TRBV21-1	.
CASSFSTGATGELFF	TGTGCCAGCAGCTTCAGTACAGGGGCGACCGGGGAGCTGTTTTTT	TRBJ2-2	TRBD1	TRBV9	once
CASSLGQVDSQPQHF	TGTGCCAGCAGCTTAGGACAGGTCGACAGTCAGCCCCAGCATTTT	TRBJ1-5	.	TRBV7-2	many
CASSPPGGRETQYF	TGTGCCAGCAGCCCCCCCGGAGGTCGAGAGACCCAGTACTTC	TRBJ2-5	.	TRBV7-2	.
CASSISGQHYGYTF	TGTGCCAGTAGTATAAGCGGGCAGCACTATGGCTACACCTTC	TRBJ1-2	.	TRBV19	.
CASSPPSGGPTTDTQYF	TGTGCCAGCAGTCCCCCCAGCGGGGGGCCCACCACAGATACGCAGTATTTT	TRBJ2-3	TRBD2	TRBV27	.
CASSYPTGVLAANEKLFF	TGTGCCAGCAGTTATCCGACAGGGGTTCTGGCGGCTAATGAAAAACTGTTTTTT	TRBJ1-4	TRBD1	TRBV6-9	few
CASSVGQPTGELFF	TGTGCCAGCAGCGTGGGACAGCCCACCGGGGAGCTGTTTTTT	TRBJ2-2	TRBD1	TRBV9	.
CASSQDRGNEKLFF	TGCGCCAGCAGCCAAGACAGGGGAAATGAAAAACTGTTTTTT	TRBJ1-4	.	TRBV4-1	.
CAWDPGTATIQYF	TGTGCCTGGGACCCTGGGACAGCCACGATTCAGTACTTC	TRBJ2-4	TRBD1	TRBV30	.
CSVGQGPPSGANVLTF	TGCAGCGTTGGACAGGGGCCTCCCTCTGGGGCCAACGTCCTGACTTTC	TRBJ2-6	TRBD1	TRBV29-1	.
CASSPSGTRGNEQFF	TGTGCCAGCAGCCCTAGCGGCACCCGAGGCAATGAGCAGTTCTTC	TRBJ2-1	TRBD2	TRBV7-2	.
CASSAGHNEQFF	TGTGCCAGCAGCGCTGGCCACAATGAGCAGTTCTTC	TRBJ2-1	.	TRBV9	.
CASSSTGTPYNSPLHF	TGTGCCAGTAGTAGCACCGGGACACCGTATAATTCACCCCTCCACTTT	TRBJ1-6	.	TRBV19	.
CASSWSMAANTGELFF	TGTGCCAGCAGCTGGTCGATGGCAGCGAACACCGGGGAGCTGTTTTTT	TRBJ2-2	.	TRBV9	.
CASSAHREGLGNTIYF	TGTGCCAGCAGCGCTCACCGGGAGGGCCTTGGAAACACCATATATTTT	TRBJ1-3	.	TRBV9	.
CASSGTGGSGEQYF	TGTGCCAGCAGTGGCACAGGGGGCTCCGGCGAGCAGTACTTC	TRBJ2-7	TRBD1	TRBV2	.
CASSPTSTDTQYF	TGTGCCAGCAGCCCGACTAGCACAGATACGCAGTATTTT	TRBJ2-3	.	TRBV7-8	once
CAISETPSGGKPYEQYF	TGTGCCATCAGTGAGACCCCGAGCGGGGGGAAACCCTACGAGCAGTACTTC	TRBJ2-7	TRBD2	TRBV10-3	.
CASSPFQQGATTGTGELFF	TGTGCCAGCTCACCATTTCAACAGGGGGCGACCACAGGAACCGGGGAGCTGTTTTTT	TRBJ2-2	TRBD1	TRBV18	.
CASSPGYEQYF	TGTGCCAGCAGCCCAGGCTACGAGCAGTACTTC	TRBJ2-7	.	TRBV14	.
CATSAAANQPQHF	TGTGCCACCAGTGCGGCGGCCAATCAGCCCCAGCATTTT	TRBJ1-5	.	TRBV24-1	.
CASSIGGQGSYGYTF	TGTGCCAGTAGTATAGGAGGACAGGGATCCTATGGCTACACCTTC	TRBJ1-2	TRBD1	TRBV19	.
CASSPSGGSGYTF	TGTGCCAGCAGCCCCTCGGGGGGGAGTGGCTACACCTTC	TRBJ1-2	.	TRBV11-2	once
CAISDFQFLNGYTF	TGTGCCATCAGTGATTTTCAGTTTCTTAATGGCTACACCTTC	TRBJ1-2	.	TRBV10-3	.
CAISTGGNTEAFF	TGTGCCATCAGCACAGGGGGCAACACTGAAGCTTTCTTT	TRBJ1-1	TRBD1	TRBV10-3	.
CASSLSQGGYNEQFF	TGTGCCAGCAGCTTATCGCAGGGGGGCTACAATGAGCAGTTCTTC	TRBJ2-1	.	TRBV7-3	few
CASSQSTGSYEQYF	TGTGCCAGCAGCCAATCGACAGGGTCCTACGAGCAGTACTTC	TRBJ2-7	TRBD1	TRBV4-2	.
CASSYGTGGFRTEAFF	TGTGCCAGCAGTTACGGGACAGGGGGCTTTCGGACTGAAGCTTTCTTT	TRBJ1-1	TRBD1	TRBV6-5	.
CAWKGQGVGEKLFF	TGTGCCTGGAAGGGACAGGGTGTGGGGGAAAAACTGTTTTTT	TRBJ1-4	TRBD1	TRBV30	.
CASSQDPWGAEAFF	TGTGCCAGCAGCCAAGATCCTTGGGGGGCTGAAGCTTTCTTT	TRBJ1-1	.	TRBV3-1/TRBV3-2	.
CASSQKGVGNSPLHF	TGTGCCAGCAGCCAAAAGGGGGTGGGAAATTCACCCCTCCACTTT	TRBJ1-6	.	TRBV3-1/TRBV3-2	once
CASSARTANYGYTF	TGTGCCAGTAGTGCCCGGACAGCAAACTATGGCTACACCTTC	TRBJ1-2	.	TRBV19	.
CASSLWTGGFSQYF	TGTGCCAGCAGTTTATGGACAGGGGGTTTTTCGCAGTATTTT	TRBJ2-3	TRBD1	TRBV27	.
CASSQDKGASTNEKLFF	TGCGCCAGCAGCCAAGATAAGGGGGCTTCAACTAATGAAAAACTGTTTTTT	TRBJ1-4	TRBD1	TRBV4-3	.
CASSRSPGQGRGEQYF	TGTGCCAGCAGCCGTTCTCCGGGACAGGGAAGAGGCGAGCAGTACTTC	TRBJ2-7	TRBD1	TRBV3-1/TRBV3-2	.
CASSNGGQLYSNQPQHF	TGTGCCAGCAGCAATGGGGGACAGTTGTATAGCAATCAGCCCCAGCATTTT	TRBJ1-5	.	TRBV21-1	.
CASSHRPNDRVLFF	TGTGCCAGCAGCCATCGGCCCAATGACAGGGTGCTGTTTTTT	TRBJ2-2	TRBD1	TRBV7-8	few
CASSEVGTSTDTQYF	TGTGCCAGCAGTGAAGTCGGGACTAGCACAGATACGCAGTATTTT	TRBJ2-3	.	TRBV6-1	.
CASSFSGDTEAFF	TGTGCCAGCAGCTTCAGTGGTGACACTGAAGCTTTCTTT	TRBJ1-1	.	TRBV11-1	.
CSVKDRGLAFF	TGCAGCGTTAAAGACAGGGGGCTGGCTTTCTTT	TRBJ1-1	TRBD1	TRBV29-1	.
CASSESQRGAEKLFF	TGTGCCAGCAGTGAGAGCCAGAGAGGAGCCGAAAAACTGTTTTTT	TRBJ1-4	.	TRBV2	.
CASSRGGAENYGYTF	TGTGCCAGCAGCCGAGGGGGAGCGGAAAACTATGGCTACACCTTC	TRBJ1-2	.	TRBV4-2	.
CASSRTVNYGYTF	TGTGCCAGCAGCCGGACAGTGAACTATGGCTACACCTTC	TRBJ1-2	.	TRBV3-1/TRBV3-2	.
CASSDFPNTEAFF	TGTGCCAGCAGTGATTTCCCTAACACTGAAGCTTTCTTT	TRBJ1-1	.	TRBV25-1	.